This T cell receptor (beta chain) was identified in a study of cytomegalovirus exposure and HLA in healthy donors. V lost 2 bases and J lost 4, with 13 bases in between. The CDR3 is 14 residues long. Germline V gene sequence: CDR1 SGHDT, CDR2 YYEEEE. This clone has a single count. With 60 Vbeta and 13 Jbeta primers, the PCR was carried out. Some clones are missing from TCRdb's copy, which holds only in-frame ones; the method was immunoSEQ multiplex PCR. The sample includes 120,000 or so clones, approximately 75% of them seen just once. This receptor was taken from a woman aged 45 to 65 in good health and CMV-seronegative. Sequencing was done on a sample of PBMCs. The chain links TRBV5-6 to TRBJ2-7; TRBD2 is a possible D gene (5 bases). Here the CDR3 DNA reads TGTGCCAGCAGCTTCCTAGCAACCTCGTACGAGCAGTACTTC. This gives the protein CASSFLATSYEQYF.